The clone carrying this TCR beta chain appeared a single time. What it binds is not known. CDR3 length: 16 residues. Germline-derived CDR1 and CDR2 are SNHLY and FYNNEI. V shed 3 bases and J shed 2 bases, with 15 bases lying between them. This specimen comes from a study of shared clonotypes between healthy human individuals. Assay: immunoSEQ multiplex PCR; the TCRdb copy retains only in-frame clones and omits some. In the table there are roughly 1,500,000 clones, just under 99% of which are singletons. Study observations and caveats: It was expected that sequencing depth would affect clonotype sharing among donors.

Sequenced sample: naive CD4+ T cells sorted from blood. Stated subset: CD45RA+ positively selected. The clonotype was recovered from a man aged 25-40 years in good health. This rearrangement joins TRBV2 to TRBJ2-3, with a tentative D call TRBD2 (5 bases). CDR3 sequence: CASSEPSLDSTDTQYF. CDR3 coding DNA: TGTGCCAGCAGTGAGCCTTCACTAGACTCCACAGATACGCAGTATTTT.